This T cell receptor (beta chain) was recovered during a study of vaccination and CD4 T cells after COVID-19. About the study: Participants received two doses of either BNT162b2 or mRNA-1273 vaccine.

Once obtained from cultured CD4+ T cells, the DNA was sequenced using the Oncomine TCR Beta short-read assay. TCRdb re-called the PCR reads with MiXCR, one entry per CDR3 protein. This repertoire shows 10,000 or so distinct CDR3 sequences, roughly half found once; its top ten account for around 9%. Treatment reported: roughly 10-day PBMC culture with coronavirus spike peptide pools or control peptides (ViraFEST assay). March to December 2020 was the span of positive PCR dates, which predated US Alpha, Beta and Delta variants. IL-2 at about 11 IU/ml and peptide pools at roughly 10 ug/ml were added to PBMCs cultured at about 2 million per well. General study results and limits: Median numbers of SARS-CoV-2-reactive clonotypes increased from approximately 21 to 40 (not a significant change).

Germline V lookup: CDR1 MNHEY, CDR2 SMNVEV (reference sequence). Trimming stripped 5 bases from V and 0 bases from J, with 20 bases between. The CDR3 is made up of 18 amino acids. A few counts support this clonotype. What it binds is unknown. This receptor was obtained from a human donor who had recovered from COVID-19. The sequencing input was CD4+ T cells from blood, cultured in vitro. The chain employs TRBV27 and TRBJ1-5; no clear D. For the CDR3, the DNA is TGTGCCAGCAGTCCTGACCGGTCAGGAATTTATAGCAATCAGCCCCAGCATTTT. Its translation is CASSPDRSGIYSNQPQHF.